The clone carrying this T cell receptor beta chain was seen repeatedly, ten times or more. The use of a sample-barcoded 5' primer and a J-beta primer mix characterized a second PCR of roughly 6 to 11 cycles. TCRdb independently ran MiXCR on the 5' RACE reads; one entry per CDR3 protein. This repertoire shows 650,000 to 1,000,000 distinct CDR3 sequences, roughly 46% found once; its top ten account for approximately 18%. This entry belongs to a study of blood T cells in healthy people across ages. V was pared by 5 bases and J by 8 bases, with 6 bases of the junction left unmatched. The V gene's germline CDR1 is SQVTM and CDR2 ANQGSEA. This CDR3 contains 13 residues.

The TCR was taken from a man older than 75 in good health. The chain employs TRBV29-1 and TRBJ2-1; 10 nucleotides line up with TRBD2. Material for sequencing was blood. DNA for the CDR3: TGCAGCGTTATGAGCGGGAGGGGTGATGAGCAGTTCTTC. Translated: CSVMSGRGDEQFF.